This T cell receptor (beta chain) was identified in a study of T-cell memory formation after mild COVID-19. Background on the study: TCR clusters mostly belonged to single donors. Study-level points and caveats: Later expanders leaned CD4+, whereas day 15 to 85 contracting clones were balanced CD4/CD8. Cross-reactive memory seemingly joined, as some responding clones were found in pre-infection memory. Among CD4+ contracting clones, most were CM and EM, and CD8+ ones EMRA.

MiXCR, applied by TCRdb to the 5' RACE reads, yields one record per CDR3 protein. Of over 500,000 distinct CDR3 sequences listed, 17% are singletons. Germline CDR1 and CDR2: SGHRS and YFSETQ. V lost 3 bases to trimming and J lost 6 bases, with 18 bases between them. This CDR3 has 16 amino acids. The table lists this clonotype with a few counts. Its target is unknown. The TCR was taken from an adult woman who had mild COVID-19 (a few samples of this study predate the infection). Cell type and time point are not known. The V gene is TRBV5-1, the J gene TRBJ2-2; D not certain. The specimen sequenced was PBMCs or a T cell subset sorted from them (not recorded which). The DNA for the CDR3 is TGCGCCAGCAGCTCCCCCGCGAATACAATTGCCGGGGAGCTGTTTTTT. This sequence encodes CASSSPANTIAGELFF. Looking up the rest from reference TRBV5-1 and TRBJ2-2 gives the full variable domain: KAGVTQTPRYLIKTRGQQVTLSCSPISGHRSVSWYQQTPGQGLQFLFEYFSETQRNKGNFPGRFSGRQFSNSRSEMNVSTLELGDSALYLCASSSPANTIAGELFFGEGSRLTVL.